The clone carrying this T cell receptor beta chain was counted between two and nine times. Antigen unknown. V was trimmed by 0 bases and J by 3 bases, leaving 10 bases between them. Germline V gene data show CDR1 as SGHNT and CDR2 as YYREEE (reference sequence). The CDR3 is made up of 14 amino acids. Combining iRepertoire HTBI primers with Arm-PCR of CDR3 regions, the authors built TCR beta libraries. TCRdb called the multiplex PCR reads again in MiXCR, with one record for every CDR3 protein. The sample yields roughly 610,000 distinct CDR3 sequences, roughly 15% seen once. The entry originates in a study of regulatory T cells in long-lasting Graves disease. Study-wide results and caveats: There was favoring of TRBV28, TRBJ1-2 and TRBJ2-5 in persistent disease.

Time point indicated: newly diagnosed GD, antithyroid drugs for less than 3 months. Isolated PBMC RNA provided the starting material for the TCR library. These same data were also listed under a study on T cells in Graves' hyperthyroidism and ophthalmopathy.

The sequence was collected from a woman aged 25-40 years with Graves disease. The chain combines TRBV5-4 with TRBJ2-7; D is unclear. Specimen: peripheral blood mononuclear cells (PBMCs), collected at new diagnosis, from a patient treated with antithyroid drugs. The CDR3 is CASSLDSRDYEQYF. The CDR3 DNA reads as TGTGCCAGCAGCTTGGACAGCCGCGACTACGAGCAGTACTTC.